Included here is one T cell receptor beta chain sequence, with context. Its antigen target is currently unknown. A far larger clone is only one base removed, so a read error is likely. The library was generated by multiplex PCR. For sequencing, an Illumina HiSeq 4000 was employed. CDR3 regions were amplified by Arm-PCR with iRepertoire HTBI primers to construct TCR beta libraries. PCR products were gel purified before sequencing. As for the original processing: Across samples, 60 to 80 TRBV and roughly 15 TRBJ segments were identified and used for gene usage analysis of CDR3 amino acid clonotypes. COPE and FqMerger were used to merge the filtered high-quality paired reads into contigs. Contigs were aligned with BLAST to IMGT TRBV, TRBD and TRBJ reference genes, and CDR3 was defined per IMGT. Clonotypes above 0.1% frequency were classified as highly expanded clones. Repertoire diversity was measured by Shannon entropy, and V-J evenness by the Gini coefficient. A clonotype found in more than one individual was treated as public. The public reads were quality trimmed at Q25 with fastp and then assembled into clones with MiXCR by TCRdb, keeping productive beta chains. CDR3 protein sequences are deduplicated, and each keeps its most common genes and DNA. In this record, the V and J calls reflect TCRdb's handling and not the investigators' own analysis. Here the sample has 200,000 to 250,000 distinct CDR3 sequences; 20% to 25% occur a single time. The ten largest clones take up around 14% of the sample.

The time point label, read with the paper, signifies: newly diagnosed GD, antithyroid drugs for less than 3 months. For both TCR sequencing and RNA sequencing, RNA was extracted from PBMCs in TRIzol. The diagnosis of Graves' disease followed American Thyroid Association guidelines. The patients came from an endocrinology department in Xi'an, China. Each patient gave 7.5 to 10 milliliters of peripheral blood, collected in an EDTA anticoagulant tube. Ficoll Paque Plus density gradient separation was used to isolate PBMCs, and no additional T cell sorting was done. An Agilent 2100 Bioanalyzer and agarose gel were used to check RNA quality, while a NanoDrop 2000 measured RNA concentration. The data are from a study of regulatory T cells in long-lasting Graves disease (dated by TCRdb to the early 2020s). With regard to the full study: Patients with newly diagnosed Graves' disease had been on antithyroid drugs for under 3 months. A total of 35 or so samples were covered by TCR sequencing, comprising around 13 persistent and around 20 newly diagnosed Graves' disease patients. The study was registered as a clinical trial and conducted in China. This study used TCR sequencing and RNA sequencing of peripheral blood to compare persistent Graves' disease patients against newly diagnosed Graves' disease patients.

General study outcomes and caveats: More public clonotypes were shared among persistent patients (roughly 2,900) than among newly diagnosed patients (roughly 1,000). Lower TCR Shannon entropy and fewer highly expanded clones were observed in persistent Graves' disease patients than in newly diagnosed patients, which suggested clonal expansion. Peripheral blood alone was examined, since thyroid tissue, which constituted the primary lesion, could not be accessed. Preferential use of TRBV28, TRBJ1-2 and TRBJ2-5 was observed in persistent disease, whereas TRBV20-1 and TRBJ2-1 were favored in newly diagnosed disease. Only the TCR beta chain was sequenced and analyzed. As a limitation, the authors acknowledged that the small sample size may reduce accuracy.

V is cut back by 2 bases and J by 7 bases, with 11 bases in the junction unmatched. The CDR3 holds 15 amino acids from the cysteine to the phenylalanine. Only the CDR3 portion is preserved as DNA: 45 bases, with reading frame beginning at the first base. According to the germline V gene, CDR1 reads SGHTA and CDR2 reads FQGNSA. This sample comprised peripheral blood mononuclear cells (PBMCs), obtained at new diagnosis, from a patient treated with antithyroid drugs. The receptor was isolated from a female donor with Graves disease. The sequence is built from TRBV7-2 and TRBJ2-7, with TRBD1 matching 7 junction bases. The nucleotide sequence reads TGTGCCAGCAGCTTAAATGAGGGGGCGTACAATGAGCAGTACTTC. This sequence encodes CASSLNEGAYNEQYF.